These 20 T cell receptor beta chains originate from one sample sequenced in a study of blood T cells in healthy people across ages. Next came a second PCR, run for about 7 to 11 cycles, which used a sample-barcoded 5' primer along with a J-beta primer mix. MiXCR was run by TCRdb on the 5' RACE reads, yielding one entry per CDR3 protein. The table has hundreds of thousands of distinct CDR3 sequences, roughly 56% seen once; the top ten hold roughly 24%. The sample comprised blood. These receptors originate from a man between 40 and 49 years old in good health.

This chain's CDR3 is CASRLDRGNTEAFF. CDR3 DNA: TGTGCCAGCAGGCTGGACAGGGGGAACACTGAAGCTTTCTTT. The chain combines TRBV6-5 with TRBJ1-1; TRBD1 agrees at 9 bases. The CDR3 totals 14 residues. The germline gives CDR1 MNHEY, CDR2 SVGAGI. V shed 6 bases and J 1 base; nucleotides not matched to a gene: 3.

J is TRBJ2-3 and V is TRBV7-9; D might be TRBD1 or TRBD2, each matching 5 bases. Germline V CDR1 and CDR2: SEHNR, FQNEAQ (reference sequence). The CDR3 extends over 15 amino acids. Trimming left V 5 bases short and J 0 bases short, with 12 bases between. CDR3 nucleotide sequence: TGTGCCAGCAGCAACGAGGGGTTTAGCACAGATACGCAGTATTTT. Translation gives CASSNEGFSTDTQYF.

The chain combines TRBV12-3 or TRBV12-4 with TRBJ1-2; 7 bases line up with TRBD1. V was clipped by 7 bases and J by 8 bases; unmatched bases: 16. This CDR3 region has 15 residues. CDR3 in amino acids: CASTAEGQFPWGYTF. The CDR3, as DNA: TGTGCCAGCACCGCAGAGGGACAGTTTCCTTGGGGCTACACCTTC.

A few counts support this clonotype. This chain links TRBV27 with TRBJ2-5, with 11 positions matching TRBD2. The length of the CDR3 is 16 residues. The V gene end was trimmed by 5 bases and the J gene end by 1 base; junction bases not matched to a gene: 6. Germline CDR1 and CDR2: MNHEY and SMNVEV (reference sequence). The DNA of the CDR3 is TGTGCCAGCAGTCTGGGGACTAGCGGCCTCCAAGAGACCCAGTACTTC. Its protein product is CASSLGTSGLQETQYF.

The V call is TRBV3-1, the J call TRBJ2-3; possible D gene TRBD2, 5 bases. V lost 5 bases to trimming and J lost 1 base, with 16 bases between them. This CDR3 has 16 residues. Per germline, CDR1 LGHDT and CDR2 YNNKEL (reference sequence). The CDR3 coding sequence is TGTGCCAGCAGCTACGGGATGGTTAGCGGCACAGATACGCAGTATTTT. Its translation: CASSYGMVSGTDTQYF.

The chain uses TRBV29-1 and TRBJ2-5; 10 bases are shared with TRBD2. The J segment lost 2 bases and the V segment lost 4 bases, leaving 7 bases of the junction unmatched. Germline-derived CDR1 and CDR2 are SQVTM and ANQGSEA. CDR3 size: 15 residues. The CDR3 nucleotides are TGCAGCGTTGGCCGATGGACTAGCGGACAAGAGACCCAGTACTTC. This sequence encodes CSVGRWTSGQETQYF.

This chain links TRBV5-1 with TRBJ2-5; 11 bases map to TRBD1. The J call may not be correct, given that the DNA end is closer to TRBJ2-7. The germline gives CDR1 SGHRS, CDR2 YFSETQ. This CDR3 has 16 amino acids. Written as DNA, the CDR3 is TGCGCCAGCAGCTTGGCCGGGACAGGGGGGTTCTACGAGCAGTACTTC. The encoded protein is CASSLAGTGGFYEQYF.

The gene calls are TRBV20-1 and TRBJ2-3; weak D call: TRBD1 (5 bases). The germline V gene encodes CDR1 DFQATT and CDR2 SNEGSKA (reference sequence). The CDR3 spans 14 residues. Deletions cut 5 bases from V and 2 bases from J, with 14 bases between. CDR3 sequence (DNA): TGCAGTGCTTACGACAGCGCACACACAGATACGCAGTATTTT. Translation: CSAYDSAHTDTQYF.

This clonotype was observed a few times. The CDR3, as DNA: TGCGCCAGCAGCCAAGGAGGCGACAGGATAACCTACGAGCAGTACTTC. Amino acid sequence: CASSQGGDRITYEQYF. This sequence joins TRBV4-1 and TRBJ2-7; tentative D call: TRBD1 (6 bases). The CDR3 is 16 residues long. The ends were cut back, 1 base at V and 2 bases at J, with 15 bases in the middle. CDR1 and CDR2 from the germline V gene are MGHRA and YSYEKL.

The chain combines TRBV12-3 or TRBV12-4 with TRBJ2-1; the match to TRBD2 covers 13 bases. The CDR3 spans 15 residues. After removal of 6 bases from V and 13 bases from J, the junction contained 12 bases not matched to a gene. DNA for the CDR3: TGTGCCAGCAGAGTACTAGCGGGAGGGCCCGTGACCCAGTTCTTC. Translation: CASRVLAGGPVTQFF.

The CDR3: CASSFDRSNYGYTF. The CDR3 nucleotides read TGTGCCAGCAGTTTCGACAGGAGTAACTATGGCTACACCTTC. The rearrangement joins TRBV27 to TRBJ1-2; D might be TRBD1 (6 bases). In germline, CDR1 is MNHEY, CDR2 SMNVEV (reference sequence). The CDR3 spans 14 residues. V lost 3 bases to trimming and J lost 1 base, with 9 bases between them.

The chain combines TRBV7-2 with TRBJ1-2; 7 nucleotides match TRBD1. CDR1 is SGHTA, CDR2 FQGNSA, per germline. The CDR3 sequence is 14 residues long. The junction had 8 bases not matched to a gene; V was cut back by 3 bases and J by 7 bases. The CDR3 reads CASSFYDRDGGYTF. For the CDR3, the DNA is TGTGCCAGCAGCTTTTATGACAGGGATGGTGGCTACACCTTC.

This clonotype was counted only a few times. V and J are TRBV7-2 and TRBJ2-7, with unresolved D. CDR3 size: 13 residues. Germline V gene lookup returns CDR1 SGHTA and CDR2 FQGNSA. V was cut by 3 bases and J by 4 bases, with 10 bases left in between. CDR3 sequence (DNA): TGTGCCAGCAGCTTGGCGGAAACTTACGAGCAGTACTTC. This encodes CASSLAETYEQYF.

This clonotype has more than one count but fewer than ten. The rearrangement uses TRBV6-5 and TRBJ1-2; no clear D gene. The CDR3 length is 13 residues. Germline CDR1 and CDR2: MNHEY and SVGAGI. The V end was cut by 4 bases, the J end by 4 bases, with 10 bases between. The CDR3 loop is CASSSGNTYGYTF. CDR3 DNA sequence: TGTGCCAGCAGTTCGGGCAACACCTATGGCTACACCTTC.

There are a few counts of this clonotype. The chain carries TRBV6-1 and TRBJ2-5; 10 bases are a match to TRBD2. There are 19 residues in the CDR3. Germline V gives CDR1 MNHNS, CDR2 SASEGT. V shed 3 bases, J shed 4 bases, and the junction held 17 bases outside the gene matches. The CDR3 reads CASSEVTSGTSWSPETQYF. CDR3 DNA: TGTGCCAGCAGTGAGGTTACTAGCGGGACTTCCTGGTCACCAGAGACCCAGTACTTC.

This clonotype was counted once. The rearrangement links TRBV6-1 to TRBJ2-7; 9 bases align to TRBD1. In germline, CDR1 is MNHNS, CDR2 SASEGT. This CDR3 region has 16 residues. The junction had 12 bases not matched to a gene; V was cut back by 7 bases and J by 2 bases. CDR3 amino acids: CASTATVGTGTYEQYF. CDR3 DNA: TGTGCCAGCACCGCGACCGTTGGGACAGGGACCTACGAGCAGTACTTC.

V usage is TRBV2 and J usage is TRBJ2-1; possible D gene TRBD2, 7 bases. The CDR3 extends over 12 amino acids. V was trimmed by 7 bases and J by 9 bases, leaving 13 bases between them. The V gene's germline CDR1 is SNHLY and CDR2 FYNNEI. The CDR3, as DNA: TGTGCCAGCAACGCGGGGGCTGGTGAGCAGTTCTTC. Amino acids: CASNAGAGEQFF.

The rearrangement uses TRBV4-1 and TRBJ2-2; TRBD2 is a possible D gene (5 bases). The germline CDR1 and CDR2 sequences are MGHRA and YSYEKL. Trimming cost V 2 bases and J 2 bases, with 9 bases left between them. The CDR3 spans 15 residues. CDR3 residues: CASSQSGVNTGELFF. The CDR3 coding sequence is TGCGCCAGCAGCCAAAGCGGAGTAAACACCGGGGAGCTGTTTTTT.

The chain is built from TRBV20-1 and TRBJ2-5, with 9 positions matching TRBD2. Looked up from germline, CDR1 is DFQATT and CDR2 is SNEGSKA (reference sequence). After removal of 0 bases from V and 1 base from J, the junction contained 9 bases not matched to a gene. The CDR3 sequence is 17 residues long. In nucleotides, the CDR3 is TGCAGTGCTAGAGACGAGCGGGGGGCGCCATTCCAAGAGACCCAGTACTTC. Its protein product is CSARDERGAPFQETQYF.

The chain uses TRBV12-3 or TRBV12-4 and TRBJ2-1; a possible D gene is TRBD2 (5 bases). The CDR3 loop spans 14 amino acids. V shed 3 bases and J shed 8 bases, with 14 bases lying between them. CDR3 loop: CASSLASGSDEQFF. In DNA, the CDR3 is TGTGCCAGCAGTTTGGCGTCGGGGAGCGATGAGCAGTTCTTC.